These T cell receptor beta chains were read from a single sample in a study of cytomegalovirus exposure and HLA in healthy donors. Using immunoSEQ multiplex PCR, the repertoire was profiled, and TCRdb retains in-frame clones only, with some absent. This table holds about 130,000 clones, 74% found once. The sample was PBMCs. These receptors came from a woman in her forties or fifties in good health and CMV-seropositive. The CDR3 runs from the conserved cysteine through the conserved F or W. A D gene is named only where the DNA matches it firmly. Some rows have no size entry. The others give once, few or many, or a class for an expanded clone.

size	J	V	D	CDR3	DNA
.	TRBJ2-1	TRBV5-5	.	CACSWTMPLGYNEQFF	TGTGCCTGCAGCTGGACTATGCCGTTGGGTTACAATGAGCAGTTCTTC
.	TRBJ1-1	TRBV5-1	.	CASSFSGWDTEAFF	TGCGCCAGCAGCTTCTCAGGGTGGGACACTGAAGCTTTCTTT
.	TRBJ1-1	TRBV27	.	CASSPPRRRSEAFF	TGTGCCAGCAGTCCCCCTCGACGACGGAGCGAAGCTTTCTTT
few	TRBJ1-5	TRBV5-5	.	CASSLDMGNQPQHF	TGTGCCAGCAGCTTGGACATGGGCAATCAGCCCCAGCATTTT
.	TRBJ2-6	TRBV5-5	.	CASSSGAGANVLTF	TGTGCCAGCAGCTCGGGGGCTGGGGCCAACGTCCTGACTTTC
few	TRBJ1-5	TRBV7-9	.	CASSLEYHQPQHF	TGTGCCAGCAGCTTGGAGTACCATCAGCCCCAGCATTTT
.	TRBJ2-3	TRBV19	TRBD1	CASSKGQGTDTQYF	TGTGCCAGTAGTAAAGGACAGGGAACAGATACGCAGTATTTT
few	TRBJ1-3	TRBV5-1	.	CASSLALTGNTIYF	TGCGCCAGCAGCCTGGCCTTAACTGGAAACACCATATATTTT
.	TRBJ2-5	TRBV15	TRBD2	CATSSLAGPGKTQYF	TGTGCCACCAGCAGTTTAGCGGGGCCTGGTAAGACCCAGTACTTC
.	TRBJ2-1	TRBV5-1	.	CASSLRRGYNEQFF	TGCGCCAGCAGCTTGCGACGGGGGTACAATGAGCAGTTCTTC
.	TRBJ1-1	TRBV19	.	CASSQGKDTEAFF	TGTGCCAGTAGCCAGGGGAAGGACACTGAAGCTTTCTTT
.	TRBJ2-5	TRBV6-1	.	CASSELPRETQYF	TGTGCCAGCAGTGAATTACCCCGGGAGACCCAGTACTTC
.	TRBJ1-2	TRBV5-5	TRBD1	CASSLPTGEVSGYTF	TGTGCCAGCAGCTTGCCGACAGGGGAAGTGAGCGGCTACACCTTC
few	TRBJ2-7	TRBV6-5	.	CASSFFTGSYEQYF	TGTGCCAGCAGTTTCTTTACAGGGAGCTACGAGCAGTACTTC
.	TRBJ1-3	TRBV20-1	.	CSALSGNTIYF	TGCAGTGCTCTCTCTGGAAACACCATATATTTT
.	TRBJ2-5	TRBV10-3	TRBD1	CAISGSGGQETQYF	TGTGCCATCAGTGGTTCAGGGGGACAAGAGACCCAGTACTTC
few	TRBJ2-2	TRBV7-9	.	CASSFSGDGELFF	TGTGCCAGCAGCTTTTCGGGGGACGGGGAGCTGTTTTTT
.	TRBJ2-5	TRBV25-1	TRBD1	CASSDPGGTGVMGTQYF	TGTGCCAGCAGCGATCCCGGCGGGACAGGGGTGATGGGGACCCAGTACTTC
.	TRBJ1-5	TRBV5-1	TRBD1	CASSPGQGGQPQHF	TGCGCCAGCAGCCCTGGACAGGGGGGTCAGCCCCAGCATTTT
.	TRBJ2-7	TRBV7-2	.	CASSSRGAPRQYF	TGTGCCAGCAGCTCCCGGGGGGCGCCTAGGCAGTACTTC
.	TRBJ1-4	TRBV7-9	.	CASSFGAGSEKLFF	TGTGCCAGCAGCTTTGGTGCGGGGTCGGAAAAACTGTTTTTT
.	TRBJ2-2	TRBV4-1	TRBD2	CASSPRGGFETGELFF	TGCGCCAGCAGCCCTCGGGGGGGATTCGAGACCGGGGAGCTGTTTTTT
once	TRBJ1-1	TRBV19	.	CAPLWGDTEAFF	TGTGCCCCACTATGGGGGGACACTGAAGCTTTCTTT
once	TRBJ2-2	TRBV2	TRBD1	CASRYDRGLNTGELFF	TGTGCCAGCAGGTACGACAGGGGCCTGAACACCGGGGAGCTGTTTTTT
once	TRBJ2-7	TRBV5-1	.	CASSLDRAGSIGSEQYF	TGCGCCAGCAGCTTGGATCGGGCGGGGAGTATTGGCTCCGAGCAGTACTTC
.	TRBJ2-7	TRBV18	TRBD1	CASSPRGRPYEQYF	TGTGCCAGCTCACCGAGGGGGCGGCCCTACGAGCAGTACTTC
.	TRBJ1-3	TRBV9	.	CASSAQTGSSGNTIYF	TGTGCCAGCAGCGCCCAGACGGGGTCCTCTGGAAACACCATATATTTT
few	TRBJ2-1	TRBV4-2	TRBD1	CASSHGQGQVIGNEQFF	TGTGCCAGCAGCCACGGACAGGGCCAGGTAATTGGGAATGAGCAGTTCTTC
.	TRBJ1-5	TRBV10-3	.	CATSDIFSNQPQHF	TGTGCCACTAGCGACATTTTTAGCAATCAGCCCCAGCATTTT
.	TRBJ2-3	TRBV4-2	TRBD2	CASSRGTSGELTDTQYF	TGTGCCAGCAGCCGCGGGACTAGCGGGGAGCTCACAGATACGCAGTATTTT
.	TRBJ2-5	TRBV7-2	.	CASSLTAEREQYF	TGTGCCAGCAGCTTGACTGCAGAGAGGGAGCAGTACTTC
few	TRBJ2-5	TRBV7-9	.	CASSLGRLQETQYF	TGTGCCAGCAGCTTAGGCAGGCTACAAGAGACCCAGTACTTC
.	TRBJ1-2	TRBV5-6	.	CASSFGRVVGGYTF	TGTGCCAGCAGCTTTGGCAGGGTAGTAGGCGGCTACACCTTC
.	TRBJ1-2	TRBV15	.	CATSRDIYGYTF	TGTGCCACCAGCAGGGACATCTATGGCTACACCTTC
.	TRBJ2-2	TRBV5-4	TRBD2	CASTKGTRMGTGELFF	TGTGCCAGCACAAAAGGGACTAGAATGGGCACCGGGGAGCTGTTTTTT
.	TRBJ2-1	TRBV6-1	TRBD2	CASSEAPWTSGGSTKDEQFF	TGTGCCAGCAGTGAAGCGCCGTGGACTAGCGGGGGGTCTACGAAAGATGAGCAGTTCTTC
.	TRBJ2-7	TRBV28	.	CASSSVPYEQYF	TGTGCCAGCAGTTCGGTGCCCTACGAGCAGTACTTC
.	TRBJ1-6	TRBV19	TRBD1	CASSIASGTGVSPLHF	TGTGCCAGTAGTATAGCGTCTGGGACAGGGGTTTCACCCCTCCACTTT
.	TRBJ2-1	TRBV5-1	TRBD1	CASSLGGTGVEEQFF	TGCGCCAGCAGCTTGGGGGGGACAGGGGTGGAAGAGCAGTTCTTC
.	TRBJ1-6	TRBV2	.	CASSDYRVSNNSPLHF	TGTGCCAGCAGTGATTATCGGGTTAGCAACAATTCACCCCTCCACTTT